These T cell receptor beta chains were read from a single sample in a study of CD8 T cells in Susac syndrome. Using its own MiXCR run on the immunoSEQ multiplex PCR reads, TCRdb lists one record per CDR3 protein. In the table there are approximately 160,000 distinct CDR3 sequences, about 93% of which are singletons. Sequencing was carried out using CD4+ T cells from PBMCs. These receptors all come from a human donor with multiple sclerosis. CDR3s include the opening cysteine and the closing phenylalanine or tryptophan. Each record gives: D gene, clone size, J gene, V gene, CDR3 protein, CDR3 DNA. D genes are given only for firm matches. Only part of the rows carry a size: once, few, many, or a class if the clone is expanded.

>NA|NA|TRBJ2-3|TRBV20-1
CSARGLGMGRLVSTDTQYF
TGCAGTGCTAGGGGCCTCGGAATGGGGCGTTTGGTGAGCACAGATACGCAGTATTTT
>TRBD1|NA|TRBJ1-1|TRBV18
CASSRGTGTNTEAFF
TGTGCCAGCTCACGAGGGACAGGAACGAACACTGAAGCTTTCTTT
>NA|NA|TRBJ2-3|TRBV9
CASSPQRDTQYF
TGTGCCAGCAGCCCGCAGCGAGATACGCAGTATTTT
>NA|once|TRBJ2-3|TRBV20-1
CSAPALRRADTDTQYF
TGCAGTGCACCCGCCCTGAGGCGGGCTGACACAGATACGCAGTATTTT
>TRBD2|NA|TRBJ2-1|TRBV4-1
CASSQRVQAGGANNEQFF
TGCGCCAGCAGCCAGAGGGTGCAGGCGGGGGGAGCAAACAATGAGCAGTTCTTC
>NA|NA|TRBJ1-6|TRBV5-1
CASSTGSRDSPLHF
TGCGCCAGCAGTACGGGGTCTCGGGATTCACCCCTCCACTTT
>TRBD2|NA|TRBJ2-1|TRBV10-2
CASSSAGVEQFF
TGCGCCAGCTCTTCGGCGGGGGTTGAGCAGTTCTTC
>NA|NA|TRBJ1-3|TRBV27
CASSLFLSSGNTIYF
TGTGCCAGCAGTTTATTCCTTAGCTCTGGAAACACCATATATTTT
>NA|NA|TRBJ1-2|TRBV7-9
CASSYGQNYGYTF
TGTGCCAGCAGCTACGGACAGAACTATGGCTACACCTTC
>NA|NA|TRBJ2-5|TRBV30
CAVASAQETQYF
TGTGCTGTGGCTAGCGCTCAGGAGACCCAGTACTTC
>NA|once|TRBJ2-1|TRBV20-1
CSARPTRVSYNEQFF
TGCAGTGCCCGCCCTACTAGAGTGTCCTACAATGAGCAGTTCTTC
>TRBD1|once|TRBJ1-1|TRBV29-1
CSAIKTGDGTEAFF
TGCAGCGCCATAAAAACAGGGGATGGCACTGAAGCTTTCTTT
>TRBD2|NA|TRBJ2-5|TRBV5-1
CASSLAAGGPQETQYF
TGCGCCAGCAGCTTAGCAGCGGGAGGGCCTCAAGAGACCCAGTACTTC
>NA|NA|TRBJ2-6|TRBV9
CASSVGEKPISGANVLTF
TGTGCCAGCAGCGTAGGAGAAAAGCCTATCTCTGGGGCCAACGTCCTGACTTTC
>NA|NA|TRBJ1-1|TRBV12-3/TRBV12-4
CASSQISNTEAFF
TGTGCCAGCAGTCAGATTTCGAACACTGAAGCTTTCTTT
>NA|NA|TRBJ1-2|TRBV6-2/TRBV6-3
CASSPQPNYGYTF
TGTGCCAGCAGCCCACAGCCTAACTATGGCTACACCTTC
>NA|few|TRBJ2-1|TRBV3-1
CASSHGSGLSYNEQFF
TGTGCCAGCAGCCACGGTAGCGGCCTCTCCTACAATGAGCAGTTCTTC
>TRBD1|NA|TRBJ1-5|TRBV19
CASSILGTGGNQPQHF
TGTGCCAGTAGTATCCTCGGGACAGGGGGCAATCAGCCCCAGCATTTT
>NA|NA|TRBJ1-1|TRBV29-1
CSVELRLGRTEAFF
TGCAGCGTTGAGTTGAGGTTAGGAAGGACTGAAGCTTTCTTT
>TRBD2|NA|TRBJ2-1|TRBV6-2/TRBV6-3
CASSFRTSGSYNEQFF
TGTGCCAGCAGTTTTCGGACTAGCGGGTCCTACAATGAGCAGTTCTTC
>TRBD1|NA|TRBJ1-2|TRBV18
CASSPDLGQAYGYTF
TGTGCCAGCTCACCAGATCTGGGACAGGCATATGGCTACACCTTC
>TRBD1|NA|TRBJ2-7|TRBV28
CASSLRDRVQYF
TGTGCCAGCAGTCTCCGGGACAGGGTGCAGTACTTC